This passage covers 18 T cell receptor beta chains from one sample sequenced in a study of neoadjuvant nivolumab and ipilimumab in lung cancer. TCRdb keeps only in-frame clones here, not all; method: immunoSEQ multiplex PCR. The table records tens of thousands of clones, approximately 90% of them present only once. The sample was blood, taken before neoadjuvant nivolumab, alone or with ipilimumab. These TCRs come from an adult with non-small cell lung cancer. Some clones in this sample may be carry-over from other donors' samples.

The genes are TRBV9 and TRBJ1-2; a possible D gene is TRBD1 (5 bases). The CDR3 sequence is 14 residues long. V lost 3 bases, J lost 4 bases, and 13 bases lay in between. Germline CDR1 is SGDLS and CDR2 is YYNGEE. The CDR3 nucleotides are TGTGCCAGCAGCGAGGCCCCGACAGCCTATGGCTACACCTTC. Amino acids: CASSEAPTAYGYTF. The whole variable domain, remainder taken from reference TRBV9 and TRBJ1-2, is DSGVTQTPKHLITATGQRVTLRCSPRSGDLSVYWYQQSLDQGLQFLIQYYNGEERAKGNILERFSAQQFPDLHSELNLSSLELGDSALYFCASSEAPTAYGYTFGSGTRLTVV.

The chain is built from TRBV7-3 and TRBJ2-3; D tentatively fits TRBD1 or TRBD2 (5 bases each). This CDR3 is 14 amino acids long. The ends were cut back, 5 bases at V and 5 bases at J, with 14 bases in the middle. The V gene's germline CDR1 is SGHTA and CDR2 FQGTGA. The CDR3 region has the DNA TGTGCCAGCAGCCCCCGAGGGGCTAGAGATACGCAGTATTTT. Protein sequence: CASSPRGARDTQYF. Full variable domain (outside the CDR3, taken from reference TRBV7-3 and TRBJ2-3): GAGVSQTPSNKVTEKGKYVELRCDPISGHTALYWYRQSLGQGPEFLIYFQGTGAADDSGLPNDRFFAVRPEGSVSTLKIQRTERGDSAVYLCASSPRGARDTQYFGPGTRLTVL.

The V and J genes are TRBV7-6 and TRBJ1-3, with D maybe TRBD1 (5 bases). Trimming cost V 0 bases and J 0 bases, with 9 bases left between them. CDR3 length: 16 residues. The germline CDR1 and CDR2 sequences are SGHVS and FNYEAQ. CDR3 DNA: TGTGCCAGCAGCTTAGCGCTAGGGACCTCTGGAAACACCATATATTTT. It yields the protein CASSLALGTSGNTIYF.

This chain connects TRBV7-9 to TRBJ2-5; 10 positions agree with TRBD2. This CDR3 is 13 amino acids long. The germline V gene encodes CDR1 SEHNR and CDR2 FQNEAQ (reference sequence). Trimming cost V 8 bases and J 3 bases; bases outside gene matches: 3. The CDR3 bases are TGTGCCAGCGCCCTAGCGGGAGAAGAGACCCAGTACTTC. Translation gives CASALAGEETQYF.

The chain uses TRBV29-1 and TRBJ2-3; 7 bases map to TRBD1. This CDR3 is 14 amino acids long. Losses at the gene ends were 0 bases for V and 4 bases for J; bases not matched to a gene: 4. CDR1 SQVTM and CDR2 ANQGSEA come from the germline V gene. The CDR3 region is CSVEDPGGSDTQYF. As DNA, the CDR3 is TGCAGCGTTGAAGATCCAGGGGGATCAGATACGCAGTATTTT.

V is TRBV14 and J is TRBJ2-7; D call uncertain. Trimming left V 0 bases short and J 6 bases short, with 9 bases between. The CDR3 length is 13 residues. Germline V lookup: CDR1 SGHDN, CDR2 FVKESK. The CDR3 here is CASSQDFIGEQYF. In DNA, the CDR3 is TGTGCCAGCAGCCAAGATTTTATAGGCGAGCAGTACTTC.

This chain links TRBV2 with TRBJ2-7; perhaps TRBD2 as D (5 bases). The V end lost 6 bases, the J end lost 6 bases, and 18 bases lay between the germline ends. This CDR3 has 14 residues. CDR1 and CDR2 from the germline V gene are SNHLY and FYNNEI. The CDR3 loop reads CASSALTRLGEQYF. The CDR3 bases are TGTGCCAGCAGCGCCCTCACTAGGCTCGGCGAGCAGTACTTC.

The chain links TRBV19 to TRBJ1-5; D is perhaps TRBD1 (5 bases). This CDR3 has 13 residues. V lost 4 bases, J lost 4 bases, and 8 bases lay in between. Germline CDR1 LNHDA, CDR2 SQIVND (reference sequence). In DNA form, the CDR3 reads TGTGCCAGTAGTACCGACAGAAATCAGCCCCAGCATTTT. It encodes CASSTDRNQPQHF.

J is TRBJ1-4 and V is TRBV7-9; 8 bases map to TRBD1. The CDR3 is made up of 16 amino acids. V dropped 5 bases and J dropped 3; count of bases not matched to a gene: 8. Per germline, CDR1 SEHNR and CDR2 FQNEAQ (reference sequence). The CDR3 spells CASSPGDRKANEKLFF. The CDR3 bases are TGTGCCAGCAGCCCGGGGGACAGGAAGGCTAATGAAAAACTGTTTTTT. The full variable domain, completed using reference TRBV7-9 and TRBJ1-4, is DTGVSQNPRHKITKRGQNVTFRCDPISEHNRLYWYRQTLGQGPEFLTYFQNEAQLEKSRLLSDRFSAERPKGSFSTLEIQRTEQGDSAMYLCASSPGDRKANEKLFFGSGTQLSVL.

The chain employs TRBV5-1 and TRBJ2-3; D tentatively fits TRBD1 or TRBD2 (5 bases each). The CDR3 has 15 residues. V lost 4 bases, J lost 0 bases, and 12 bases lay in between. Germline CDR1 reads SGHRS; CDR2 reads YFSETQ. The CDR3 reads CASSGTGTSTDTQYF. The CDR3 coding sequence is TGCGCCAGCAGCGGAACCGGGACGAGCACAGATACGCAGTATTTT.

The chain employs TRBV7-2 and TRBJ1-5, with a weak D call TRBD1 (6 bases). CDR1 SGHTA and CDR2 FQGNSA come from the germline V gene. V gave up 1 base and J gave up 5 bases, with 18 bases separating them. This CDR3 spans 17 amino acids. The CDR3 spells CASSLGPLGRGDQPQHF. The CDR3 DNA reads as TGTGCCAGCAGCTTAGGGCCCCTCGGCAGGGGTGATCAGCCCCAGCATTTT.

The chain uses TRBV5-1 and TRBJ2-7, with D possibly TRBD1 on 5 matching bases. Germline CDR1 SGHRS, CDR2 YFSETQ. CDR3 length equals 15 residues. The ends were cut back, 2 bases at V and 0 bases at J, with 12 bases in the middle. CDR3 amino acids: CASSLDSTNSYEQYF. The CDR3 region has the DNA TGCGCCAGCAGCTTAGACAGCACCAACTCCTACGAGCAGTACTTC. Based on the CDR3 plus reference TRBV5-1 and TRBJ2-7, the full variable domain is KAGVTQTPRYLIKTRGQQVTLSCSPISGHRSVSWYQQTPGQGLQFLFEYFSETQRNKGNFPGRFSGRQFSNSRSEMNVSTLELGDSALYLCASSLDSTNSYEQYFGPGTRLTVT.

In this sample, this clone turned up once. The chain uses TRBV29-1 and TRBJ2-7; D uncertain. Trimming shortened V by 4 bases and J by 1 base, and 11 bases separated the two germline ends. CDR1 and CDR2 (germline): SQVTM, ANQGSEA. The CDR3 runs 13 residues. CDR3 DNA sequence: TGCAGCGTTGTAGGTGGCACTTCCTACGAGCAGTACTTC. Encoded protein: CSVVGGTSYEQYF.

The chain couples TRBV5-5 to TRBJ1-2; TRBD1 agrees at 7 bases. V lost 2 bases to trimming and J lost 5 bases; unmatched junction nucleotides: 6. CDR3 size: 14 residues. CDR1 and CDR2 from the germline V gene are SGHKS and YYEKEE (reference sequence). CDR3 DNA sequence: TGTGCCAGCAGCTTCGGAGGGGGCCGGTATGGCTACACCTTC. It encodes CASSFGGGRYGYTF.

This clone was seen a single time. The rearrangement links TRBV27 to TRBJ1-1; possibly TRBD1 for D (6 bases). This CDR3 region has 11 residues. The V end lost 8 bases, the J end lost 4 bases, and 8 bases lay between the germline ends. In germline, CDR1 is MNHEY, CDR2 SMNVEV (reference sequence). This chain's CDR3 is CASGQFTEAFF. CDR3 nucleotide sequence: TGTGCCAGCGGACAGTTCACTGAAGCTTTCTTT.

This clone has a single count. CDR3 residues: CATGAVGGEGHQPQHF. CDR3 DNA sequence: TGTGCCACAGGAGCAGTGGGGGGGGAGGGACATCAGCCCCAGCATTTT. The chain joins TRBV2 to TRBJ1-5; D might be TRBD1 (5 bases). This CDR3 has 16 residues. The V gene's germline CDR1 is SNHLY and CDR2 FYNNEI. Trimming cost V 10 bases and J 5 bases, with 24 bases left between them.

This chain joins TRBV7-9 and TRBJ2-5; 7 bases are a match to TRBD2. The junction had 7 bases not matched to a gene; V was cut back by 5 bases and J by 7 bases. CDR1 is SEHNR and CDR2 is FQNEAQ in the germline V gene (reference sequence). The CDR3 has 13 amino acids. The CDR3 spells CASSLGQRGTQYF. For the CDR3, the DNA is TGTGCCAGCAGCCTAGGGCAGCGGGGGACCCAGTACTTC.

This chain uses TRBV19 with TRBJ2-2; no clear D gene. The germline gives CDR1 LNHDA, CDR2 SQIVND (reference sequence). V was clipped by 7 bases and J by 4 bases, with 7 bases between them. There are 12 residues in the CDR3. The CDR3 nucleotides read TGTGCCAGTACAGAGTTCACCGGGGAGCTGTTTTTT. This translates into CASTEFTGELFF.